The 8 T cell receptor beta chains listed next were all sequenced from one sample in a study of T cells in Graves' hyperthyroidism and ophthalmopathy. Authors of the study amplified TCR beta CDR3 regions from RNA transcripts. The TCR CDR3 first-round RT-PCR relied on the HTBI primer set. Via MiXCR, TCRdb re-called the multiplex PCR reads, giving one row per CDR3 protein. Here the sample spans about 350,000 distinct CDR3 sequences, about 14% being singletons. Source material: blood. The receptors stem from a woman aged 25 to 39 with Graves' hyperthyroidism.

The chain is built from TRBV18 and TRBJ2-3; 9 bases line up with TRBD1. CDR3 size: 16 residues. Germline V gene sequence: CDR1 KGHSH, CDR2 LQKENI. Trimming took 3 bases from V and 2 from J; bases not matched to a gene: 6. CDR3 DNA sequence: TGTGCCAGCTCACCGACCGGGACAGGGACCACAGATACGCAGTATTTT. Protein: CASSPTGTGTTDTQYF.

At least ten counts were recorded for this clonotype. V and J are TRBV11-2 and TRBJ2-7, with D unclear. Germline V gene sequence: CDR1 SGHAT, CDR2 FQNNGV. The CDR3 is 17 amino acids. Trimming cost V 2 bases and J 0 bases, with 17 bases left between them. The CDR3 DNA reads as TGTGCCAGCAGCTTATGGGCGATACCAGCGAGCTCCTACGAGCAGTACTTC. It yields the protein CASSLWAIPASSYEQYF.

This clonotype was detected ten times or more. This sequence joins TRBV11-2 and TRBJ1-1, with a possible D match to TRBD1 (5 bases). Trimming took 4 bases from V and 1 from J, leaving 13 bases between them. The CDR3 totals 15 residues. Germline V gives CDR1 SGHAT, CDR2 FQNNGV. The chain's CDR3 is CASSSYGGRNTEAFF. CDR3 nucleotides: TGTGCCAGCAGCTCTTATGGGGGGAGGAACACTGAAGCTTTCTTT.

Ten or more counts support this clonotype. The chain links TRBV20-1 to TRBJ2-3; unclear D gene. Trimming removed 6 bases at V and 2 bases at J, with 18 bases between. The CDR3 extends over 15 amino acids. In germline, CDR1 is DFQATT, CDR2 SNEGSKA (reference sequence). The CDR3 protein is CSAADPTRPTDTQYF. DNA for the CDR3: TGCAGTGCCGCCGACCCGACGCGACCCACAGATACGCAGTATTTT.

On this clonotype: With a much larger clone just one base away, this may be a read error. Likely a read error: the CDR3 ends without its conserved phenylalanine or tryptophan. The J gene is TRBJ2-7, the V gene TRBV28, with D tentatively TRBD1 (6 bases). Trimming shortened V by 6 bases and J by 5 bases, and 11 bases separated the two germline ends. The CDR3 totals 12 residues. Looked up from germline, CDR1 is MDHEN and CDR2 is SYDVKM. CDR3 DNA: TGTGCCAGCAGCCTAGGGACAAACGAGCAGTACCTC. Translating gives CASSLGTNEQYL.

This clonotype has ten or more counts. This chain links TRBV28 with TRBJ2-5; D remains unclear. The CDR3 consists of 12 residues. Trimming took off 6 bases at V and 4 bases at J, with 9 bases between the two ends. Germline V gives CDR1 MDHEN, CDR2 SYDVKM. The CDR3 is CASSHPPETQYF. CDR3 nucleotide sequence: TGTGCCAGCAGCCATCCTCCAGAGACCCAGTACTTC.

The V call is TRBV6-1, the J call TRBJ1-2, with D hard to call. Germline-derived CDR1 and CDR2 are MNHNS and SASEGT. The V and J ends lost 5 bases and 5 bases respectively, with 12 bases between them. This CDR3 is 13 amino acids long. CDR3 in amino acids: CASSQRSKYGYTF. CDR3 DNA sequence: TGTGCCAGCAGTCAACGGTCGAAGTATGGCTACACCTTC.

In its sample, this clonotype was seen many times. V gene TRBV11-2 combines with J gene TRBJ2-1, with no clear D. CDR1 is SGHAT, CDR2 FQNNGV, per germline. Trimming removed 1 base at V and 5 bases at J, with 3 bases between. The CDR3 is 12 residues long. The CDR3 region is CASSLGNNEQFF. For the CDR3, the DNA is TGTGCCAGCAGCTTAGGAAACAATGAGCAGTTCTTC. The full variable domain, its missing parts supplied by reference TRBV11-2 and TRBJ2-1, is EAGVAQSPRYKIIEKRQSVAFWCNPISGHATLYWYQQILGQGPKLLIQFQNNGVVDDSQLPKDRFSAERLKGVDSTLKIQPAKLEDSAVYLCASSLGNNEQFFGPGTRLTVL.